Listed here is a single TCR gamma chain. What it binds is unknown. Other DNA sequences in this sample translate to the same CDR3. The template was reverse-transcribed extracted RNA. Multiplex PCR used pooled V-gene forward primers and a constant-region reverse primer to amplify CDR3s. TCRdb fed the multiplex PCR reads into CATT to redo clone calling. The sample has tens of thousands of gamma-chain clones; approximately 14% are singletons. The data are from a study of Vδ1+ human thymocytes. Notes on the study in general: Thymic TRG and TRD repertoires appeared highly polyclonal.

V lost 0 bases and J lost 3; bases outside the gene matches: 4. The CDR3 is 15 amino acids. Germline V gene sequence: CDR1 EGSTGY, CDR2 YDSYTSSV. Sequencing was done on a sample of Vdelta1+ gamma-delta thymocytes from the thymus. Subset denoted: FACS-sorted CD3+ TCRalphabeta- TCRVdelta1+ TCRVdelta2- thymocytes. J is TRGJP2 and V is TRGV4. This receptor was identified in a child less than two years old who had congenital heart surgery. The CDR3 loop is CATWDGRGSDWIKTF. The CDR3 DNA follows: TGTGCCACCTGGGATGGGCGAGGTAGTGATTGGATCAAGACGTTT.